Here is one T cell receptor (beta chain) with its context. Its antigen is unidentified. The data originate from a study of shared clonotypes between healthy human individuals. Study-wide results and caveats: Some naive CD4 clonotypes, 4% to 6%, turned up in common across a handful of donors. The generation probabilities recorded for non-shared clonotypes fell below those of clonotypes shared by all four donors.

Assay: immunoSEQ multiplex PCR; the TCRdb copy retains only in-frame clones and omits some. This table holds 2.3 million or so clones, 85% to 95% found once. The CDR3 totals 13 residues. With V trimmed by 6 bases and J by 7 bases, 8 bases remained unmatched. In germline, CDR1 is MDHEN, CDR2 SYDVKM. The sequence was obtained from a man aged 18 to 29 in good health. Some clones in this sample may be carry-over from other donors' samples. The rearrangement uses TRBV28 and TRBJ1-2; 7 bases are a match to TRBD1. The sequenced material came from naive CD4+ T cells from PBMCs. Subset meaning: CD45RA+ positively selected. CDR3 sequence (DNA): TGTGCCAGCAGCCCGACAGGGCTCGGTGGCTACACCTTC. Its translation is CASSPTGLGGYTF.